The 21 T cell receptor beta chains in this list originate from one sample, sequenced in a study of spatial heterogeneity in lung cancer. Documented time point: sample taken at primary tumor resection. TCRdb passed the 5' RACE reads through MiXCR, listing each CDR3 protein once. The sample lists roughly 10,000 distinct CDR3 sequences; about 6% were seen once. The material sequenced was PBMCs, taken at surgery. The receptors were gathered from a male donor with early-stage non-small cell lung cancer.

This clonotype was seen repeatedly, ten times or more. This chain joins TRBV18 and TRBJ2-5; TRBD1 agrees at 7 bases. CDR1 and CDR2 (germline): KGHSH, LQKENI. V gave up 1 base and J gave up 6 bases; unmatched junction bases: 5. This CDR3 comprises 14 residues. The CDR3 sequence: CASSPQGAEKTQYF. The CDR3 bases are TGTGCCAGCTCACCACAGGGGGCGGAAAAGACCCAGTACTTC.

This clonotype was recorded a few times. The chain uses TRBV12-3 or TRBV12-4 and TRBJ2-3; D unclear. This CDR3 comprises 13 residues. Trimming took 1 base from V and 2 from J, leaving 4 bases between them. CDR3 amino acids: CASSLESTDTQYF. The CDR3 coding sequence is TGTGCCAGCAGTTTAGAATCCACAGATACGCAGTATTTT.

This clonotype has at least ten counts. The rearrangement links TRBV5-1 to TRBJ1-5, with a tentative D call TRBD1 (5 bases). The CDR3 is made up of 15 amino acids. Trimming removed 0 bases from V and 3 bases from J, with 10 bases in between. Germline V gene lookup returns CDR1 SGHRS and CDR2 YFSETQ. The CDR3 nucleotides are TGCGCCAGCAGCTTGGAACCAGGGATCAATCAGCCCCAGCATTTT. This sequence encodes CASSLEPGINQPQHF.

Many counts were recorded for this clonotype. The V call is TRBV5-1, the J call TRBJ2-1; 8 bases line up with TRBD2. V shed 4 bases and J 0 bases; nucleotides not matched to a gene: 6. CDR1 SGHRS and CDR2 YFSETQ come from the germline V gene. The CDR3 extends over 16 amino acids. The CDR3 here is CASSLEGLVSYNEQFF. Written as DNA, the CDR3 is TGCGCCAGCAGCCTGGAGGGACTAGTCTCCTACAATGAGCAGTTCTTC.

V usage is TRBV27 and J usage is TRBJ1-1; D gene uncertain. CDR1 and CDR2 from the germline V gene are MNHEY and SMNVEV (reference sequence). Trimming took 6 bases from V and 1 from J, leaving 18 bases between them. The CDR3 runs to 16 residues. The chain's CDR3 is CASSGSLGGRNTEAFF. CDR3 bases: TGTGCCAGCAGCGGTAGTTTGGGAGGGAGGAACACTGAAGCTTTCTTT.

Many counts were recorded for this clonotype. The chain's CDR3 is CSARDPGQGSTGELFF. In DNA, the CDR3 is TGCAGTGCTAGAGATCCGGGACAGGGGAGCACCGGGGAGCTGTTTTTT. J is TRBJ2-2 and V is TRBV20-1; 10 nucleotides agree with TRBD1. This CDR3 comprises 16 residues. V shed 0 bases and J 4 bases; nucleotides not matched to a gene: 5. Per the germline V gene, CDR1 is DFQATT and CDR2 is SNEGSKA (reference sequence).

This clonotype was detected a few times. The CDR3 is CASSPRDRELWNTIYF. CDR3 nucleotide sequence: TGTGCCAGTAGTCCACGGGACAGGGAGTTATGGAACACCATATATTTT. This sequence joins TRBV19 and TRBJ1-3; TRBD1 agrees at 9 bases. Trimming at V came to 5 bases and at J to 7 bases, leaving 12 bases not matched to a gene. This CDR3 has 16 residues. CDR1 and CDR2 (germline): LNHDA, SQIVND (reference sequence).

Sample share makes this clonotype medium-sized. The chain is built from TRBV5-6 and TRBJ1-5; 9 bases fit TRBD1. The V segment lost 0 bases and the J segment 5 bases; nucleotides outside the gene matches: 3. Germline CDR1 and CDR2: SGHDT and YYEEEE. This CDR3 contains 15 residues. The CDR3 here is CASSLAGTGYQPQHF. CDR3 nucleotide sequence: TGTGCCAGCAGCTTGGCCGGGACAGGGTATCAGCCCCAGCATTTT.

Written as DNA, the CDR3 is TGCAGTGCTAGAGATGGACAGGGATCTGGCCACACCATATATTTT. Its translation: CSARDGQGSGHTIYF. This chain uses TRBV20-1 with TRBJ1-3, with TRBD1 matching 8 bases. The germline V gene encodes CDR1 DFQATT and CDR2 SNEGSKA (reference sequence). CDR3 length: 15 residues. Germline trimming cut 0 bases from V and 8 bases from J; bases unmatched to any gene: 9.

This clonotype was picked up many times. The genes are TRBV27 and TRBJ2-3; perhaps TRBD2 as D (5 bases). V was trimmed by 5 bases and J by 8 bases, leaving 14 bases between them. Germline-derived CDR1 and CDR2 are MNHEY and SMNVEV (reference sequence). The CDR3 loop spans 13 amino acids. CDR3 bases: TGTGCCAGCAGTCGGCTGTCTGGAGGTACGCAGTATTTT. It yields the protein CASSRLSGGTQYF.

This clonotype came up many times. The J gene is TRBJ2-3, the V gene TRBV20-1; no clear D gene. The germline V gene encodes CDR1 DFQATT and CDR2 SNEGSKA (reference sequence). V was pared by 0 bases and J by 6 bases, with 16 bases between. There are 15 residues in the CDR3. The CDR3 loop is CSARDRSTGSDTQYF. The CDR3 DNA sequence: TGCAGTGCTAGAGATCGGAGCACGGGTTCCGATACGCAGTATTTT.

This clonotype occurred many times. The chain employs TRBV27 and TRBJ1-5; possibly TRBD1 for D (5 bases). The CDR3 length is 16 residues. Germline lookup yields CDR1 MNHEY and CDR2 SMNVEV (reference sequence). The V end was cut by 2 bases, the J end by 2 bases, with 13 bases between. In DNA form, the CDR3 reads TGTGCCAGCAGTTTAGGCGGGGCTATAGGCAATCAGCCCCAGCATTTT. It is translated as CASSLGGAIGNQPQHF.

The chain joins TRBV5-1 to TRBJ2-3, with unresolved D. Germline V lookup: CDR1 SGHRS, CDR2 YFSETQ. The CDR3 has 16 amino acids. The germline V and J ends were trimmed by 0 bases and 2 bases, with 13 bases remaining between them. The CDR3 spells CASSLAVWVYTDTQYF. CDR3 sequence (DNA): TGCGCCAGCAGCTTGGCCGTCTGGGTATACACAGATACGCAGTATTTT.

There are many counts of this clonotype. The chain couples TRBV27 to TRBJ2-3; no reliable D call. V was clipped by 7 bases and J by 4 bases, with 12 bases between them. CDR1 and CDR2 (germline): MNHEY, SMNVEV (reference sequence). This CDR3 has 13 amino acids. The CDR3 DNA follows: TGTGCCAGCACCCCAAGCAGTTCAGATACGCAGTATTTT. Its translation: CASTPSSSDTQYF.

CDR3 DNA: TGTGCCAGCAGTTTACCCCGACTAGAAATTACAGATACGCAGTATTTT. Translation: CASSLPRLEITDTQYF. V gene TRBV27 combines with J gene TRBJ2-3; TRBD2 is a possible D gene (6 bases). This CDR3 is 16 amino acids long. Trimming shortened V by 2 bases and J by 3 bases, and 15 bases separated the two germline ends. Germline assignment: CDR1 MNHEY and CDR2 SMNVEV (reference sequence).

By sample fraction, this clonotype is medium-sized. CDR3 DNA: TGTGCCAGCAGCGTCAATCCGCAGTCCTACGAGCAGTACTTC. Translated: CASSVNPQSYEQYF. The genes are TRBV9 and TRBJ2-7; D is ambiguous. The CDR3 runs 14 residues. Germline CDR1 and CDR2: SGDLS and YYNGEE. The V and J ends lost 2 bases and 1 base respectively, with 10 bases between them.

This clonotype was seen repeatedly, ten times or more. The chain uses TRBV2 and TRBJ2-1; D perhaps matches TRBD2 (5 bases). The CDR3 is 15 amino acids. Trimming took off 6 bases at V and 6 bases at J, with 18 bases between the two ends. The germline V gene has CDR1 SNHLY and CDR2 FYNNEI. The CDR3 is CASSELPKSGNEQFF. CDR3 nucleotide sequence: TGTGCCAGCAGCGAACTACCCAAAAGCGGCAATGAGCAGTTCTTC.

The J gene is TRBJ2-5, the V gene TRBV6-5, with D uncertain. The CDR3 is made up of 14 amino acids. V lost 2 bases and J lost 0, with 7 bases in between. CDR1 MNHEY and CDR2 SVGAGI come from the germline V gene. DNA for the CDR3: TGTGCCAGCAGTTACAGCATTTACCAAGAGACCCAGTACTTC. It yields the protein CASSYSIYQETQYF.

This clonotype was observed at least ten times. V and J are TRBV19 and TRBJ2-1; 7 bases align to TRBD2. CDR1 and CDR2 (germline): LNHDA, SQIVND (reference sequence). Germline trimming cut 9 bases from V and 5 bases from J; bases unmatched to any gene: 13. The CDR3 loop spans 15 amino acids. In nucleotides, the CDR3 is TGTGCCAGCTCCTGGCAGGGAGGGACCCACAATGAGCAGTTCTTC. Protein: CASSWQGGTHNEQFF.

This clonotype was seen ten or more times. The J gene is TRBJ2-7, the V gene TRBV19, with TRBD1 as a possible D gene (5 bases). V lost 3 bases and J lost 2, with 8 bases in between. The CDR3 runs 13 residues. CDR1 and CDR2 (germline): LNHDA, SQIVND (reference sequence). The CDR3: CASSIRDTYEQYF. CDR3 nucleotides: TGTGCCAGTAGTATCAGGGATACCTACGAGCAGTACTTC.

As to this clonotype: A junction boundary mismatches the germline segment, possibly from a read error. The chain has TRBV5-4 and TRBJ2-1; D is unresolved. Germline V lookup: CDR1 SGHNT, CDR2 YYREEE (reference sequence). The CDR3 is 13 amino acids. CDR3 amino acids: CASSPGSYNERFF. The DNA for the CDR3 is TGTGCCAGCAGCCCCGGTTCCTACAATGAGCGGTTCTTC.